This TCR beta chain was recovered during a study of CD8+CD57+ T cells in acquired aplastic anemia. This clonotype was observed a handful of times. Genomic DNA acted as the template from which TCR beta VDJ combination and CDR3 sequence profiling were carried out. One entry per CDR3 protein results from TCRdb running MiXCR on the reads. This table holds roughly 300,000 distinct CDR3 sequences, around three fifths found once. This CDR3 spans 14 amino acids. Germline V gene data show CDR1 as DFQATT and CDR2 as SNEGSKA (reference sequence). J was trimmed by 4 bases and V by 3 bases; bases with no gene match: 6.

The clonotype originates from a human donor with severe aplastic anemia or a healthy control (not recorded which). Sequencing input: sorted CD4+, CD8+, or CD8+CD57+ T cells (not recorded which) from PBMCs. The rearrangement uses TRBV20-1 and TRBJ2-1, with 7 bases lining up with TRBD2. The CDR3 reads CSASERLAYNEQFF. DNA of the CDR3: TGCAGTGCTAGTGAGAGACTAGCATACAATGAGCAGTTCTTC.